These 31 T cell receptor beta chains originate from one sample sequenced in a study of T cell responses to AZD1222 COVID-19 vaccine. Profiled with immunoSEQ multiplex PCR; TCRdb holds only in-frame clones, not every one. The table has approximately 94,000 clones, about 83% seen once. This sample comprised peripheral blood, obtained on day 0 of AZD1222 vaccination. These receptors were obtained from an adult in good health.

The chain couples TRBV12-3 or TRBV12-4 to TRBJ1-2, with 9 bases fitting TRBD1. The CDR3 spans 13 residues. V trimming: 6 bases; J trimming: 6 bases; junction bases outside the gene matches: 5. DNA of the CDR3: TGTGCCAGCAGATCGACAGGGGGTAATGGCTACACCTTC. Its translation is CASRSTGGNGYTF.

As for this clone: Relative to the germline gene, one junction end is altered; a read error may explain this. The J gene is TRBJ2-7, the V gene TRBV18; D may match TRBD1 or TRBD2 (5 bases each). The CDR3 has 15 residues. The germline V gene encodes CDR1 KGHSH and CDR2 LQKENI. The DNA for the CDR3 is TGTGCCAGCTCGTCGAGGGACGGGAAGATGTACGGGCAGTACTTC. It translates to CASSSRDGKMYGQYF.

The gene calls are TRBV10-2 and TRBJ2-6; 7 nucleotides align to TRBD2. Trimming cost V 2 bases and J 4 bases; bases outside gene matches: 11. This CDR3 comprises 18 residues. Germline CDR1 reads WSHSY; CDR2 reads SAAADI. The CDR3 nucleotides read TGCGCCAGCAGTGAGCGCCTCTTGGGGGGGACCGGGGCCAACGTCCTGACTTTC. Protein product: CASSERLLGGTGANVLTF.

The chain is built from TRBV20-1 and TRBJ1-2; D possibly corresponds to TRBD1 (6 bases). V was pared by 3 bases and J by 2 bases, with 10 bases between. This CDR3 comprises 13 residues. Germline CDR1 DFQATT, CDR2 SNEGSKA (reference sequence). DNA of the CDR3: TGCAGTGCTAGTCGACAGGCCAACTATGGCTACACCTTC. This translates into CSASRQANYGYTF.

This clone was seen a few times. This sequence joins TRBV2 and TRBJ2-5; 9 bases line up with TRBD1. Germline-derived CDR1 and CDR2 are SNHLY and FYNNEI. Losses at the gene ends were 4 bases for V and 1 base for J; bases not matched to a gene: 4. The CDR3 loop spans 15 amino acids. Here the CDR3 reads CASSGQGVFQETQYF. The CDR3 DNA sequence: TGTGCCAGCAGTGGACAGGGGGTCTTCCAAGAGACCCAGTACTTC.

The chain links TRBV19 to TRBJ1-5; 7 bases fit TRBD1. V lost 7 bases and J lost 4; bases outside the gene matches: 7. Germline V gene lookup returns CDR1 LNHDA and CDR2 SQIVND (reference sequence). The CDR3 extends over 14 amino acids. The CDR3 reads CASKTDRSNQPQHF. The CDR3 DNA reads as TGTGCCAGTAAAACGGACAGGAGTAATCAGCCCCAGCATTTT.

The CDR3 here is CASSLGYGTSGPDTQYF. The CDR3, as DNA: TGTGCCAGCAGCTTGGGTTATGGGACTAGCGGGCCAGATACGCAGTATTTT. The gene calls are TRBV7-9 and TRBJ2-3, with 12 bases that match TRBD2. The trim removed 3 bases at V and 4 bases at J, leaving 8 bases unmatched. This CDR3 region has 17 residues. In germline, CDR1 is SEHNR, CDR2 FQNEAQ (reference sequence).

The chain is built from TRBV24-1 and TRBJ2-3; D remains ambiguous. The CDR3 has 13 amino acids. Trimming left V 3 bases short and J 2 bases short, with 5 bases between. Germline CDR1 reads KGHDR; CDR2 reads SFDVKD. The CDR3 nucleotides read TGTGCCACCAGTGATCCCCTCACAGATACGCAGTATTTT. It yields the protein CATSDPLTDTQYF.

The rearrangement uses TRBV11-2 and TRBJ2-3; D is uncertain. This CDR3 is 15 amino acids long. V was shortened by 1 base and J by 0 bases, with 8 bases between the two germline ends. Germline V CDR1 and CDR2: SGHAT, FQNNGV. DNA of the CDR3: TGTGCCAGCAGCTTAGCACTTGCTAGCACAGATACGCAGTATTTT. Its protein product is CASSLALASTDTQYF.

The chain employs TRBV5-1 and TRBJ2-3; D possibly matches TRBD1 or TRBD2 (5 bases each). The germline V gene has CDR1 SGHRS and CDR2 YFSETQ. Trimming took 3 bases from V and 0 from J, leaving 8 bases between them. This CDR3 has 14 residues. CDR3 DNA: TGCGCCAGCAGCTCTGGGACCAGCACAGATACGCAGTATTTT. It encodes CASSSGTSTDTQYF.

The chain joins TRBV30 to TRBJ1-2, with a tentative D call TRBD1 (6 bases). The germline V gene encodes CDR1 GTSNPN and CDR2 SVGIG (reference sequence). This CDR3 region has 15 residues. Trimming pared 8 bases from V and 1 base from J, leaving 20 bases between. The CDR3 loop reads CARKSTGLGNYGYTF. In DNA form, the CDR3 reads TGTGCCCGGAAATCAACAGGGCTGGGTAACTATGGCTACACCTTC.

The CDR3 loop reads CASSPGVGANTEAFF. The CDR3 DNA is TGTGCCAGCTCACCCGGGGTAGGGGCGAACACTGAAGCTTTCTTT. This chain joins TRBV18 and TRBJ1-1, with D tentatively TRBD1 (5 bases). Looked up from germline, CDR1 is KGHSH and CDR2 is LQKENI. Between the trimmed V and J ends, which lost 3 bases and 1 base, there was a span of 12 bases. This CDR3 has 15 amino acids.

The CDR3 DNA sequence: TGCGCCAGCGCAGGCGGGGCCCCAGGGACCGGGGAGCTGTTTTTT. It is translated as CASAGGAPGTGELFF. The chain uses TRBV5-1 and TRBJ2-2, with a tentative D call TRBD2 (6 bases). Trimming removed 7 bases from V and 5 bases from J, with 18 bases in between. Germline CDR1 and CDR2: SGHRS and YFSETQ. This CDR3 is built from 15 residues.

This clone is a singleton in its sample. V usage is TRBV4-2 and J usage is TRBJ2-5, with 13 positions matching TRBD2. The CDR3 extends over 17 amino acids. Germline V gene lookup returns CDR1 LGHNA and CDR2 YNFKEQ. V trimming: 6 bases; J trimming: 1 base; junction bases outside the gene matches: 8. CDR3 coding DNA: TGTGCCAGCAGTCTTAAGGGGACTAGCGGGGTCCAAGAGACCCAGTACTTC. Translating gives CASSLKGTSGVQETQYF.

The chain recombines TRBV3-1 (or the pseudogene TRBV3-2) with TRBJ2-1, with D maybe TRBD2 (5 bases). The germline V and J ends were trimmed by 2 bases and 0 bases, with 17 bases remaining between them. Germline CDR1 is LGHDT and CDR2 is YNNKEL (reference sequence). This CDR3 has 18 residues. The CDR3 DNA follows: TGTGCCAGCAGCCAAAAGGAGTCGGGATGGAGCTCCTACAATGAGCAGTTCTTC. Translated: CASSQKESGWSSYNEQFF.

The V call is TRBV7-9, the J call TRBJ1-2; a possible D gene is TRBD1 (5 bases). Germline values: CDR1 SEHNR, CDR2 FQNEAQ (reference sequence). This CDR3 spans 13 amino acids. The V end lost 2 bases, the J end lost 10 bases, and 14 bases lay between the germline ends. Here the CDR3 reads CASSLSAGYPYTF. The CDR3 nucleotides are TGTGCCAGCAGCTTATCGGCAGGGTACCCCTACACCTTC.

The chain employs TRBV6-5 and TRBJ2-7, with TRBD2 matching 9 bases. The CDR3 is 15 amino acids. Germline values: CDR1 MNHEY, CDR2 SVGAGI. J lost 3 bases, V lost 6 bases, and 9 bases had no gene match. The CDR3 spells CASRAGGHPSYEQYF. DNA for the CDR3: TGTGCCAGCAGAGCGGGGGGCCACCCAAGCTACGAGCAGTACTTC.

The CDR3 sequence: CASSPSGDTQYF. The CDR3 nucleotides read TGTGCCAGCAGTCCCTCGGGCGATACGCAGTATTTT. The rearrangement uses TRBV12-3 or TRBV12-4 and TRBJ2-3; D not certain. This CDR3 has 12 amino acids. Trimming removed 5 bases at V and 6 bases at J, with 9 bases between.

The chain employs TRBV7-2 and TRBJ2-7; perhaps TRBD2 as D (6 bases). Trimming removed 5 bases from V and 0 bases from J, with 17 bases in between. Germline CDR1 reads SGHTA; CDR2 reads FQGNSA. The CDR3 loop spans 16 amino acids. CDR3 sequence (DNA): TGTGCCAGCAGCATAAACCGGGACTTGAGCTCCTACGAGCAGTACTTC. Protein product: CASSINRDLSSYEQYF. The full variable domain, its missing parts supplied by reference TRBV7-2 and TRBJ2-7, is GAGVSQSPSNKVTEKGKDVELRCDPISGHTALYWYRQSLGQGLEFLIYFQGNSAPDKSGLPSDRFSAERTGGSVSTLTIQRTQQEDSAVYLCASSINRDLSSYEQYFGPGTRLTVT.

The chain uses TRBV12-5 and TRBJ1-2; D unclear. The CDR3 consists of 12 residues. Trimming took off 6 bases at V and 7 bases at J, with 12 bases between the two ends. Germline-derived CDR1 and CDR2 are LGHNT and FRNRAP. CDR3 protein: CASGSYPGGYTF. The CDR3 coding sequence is TGTGCTAGTGGCTCTTATCCGGGTGGCTACACCTTC.

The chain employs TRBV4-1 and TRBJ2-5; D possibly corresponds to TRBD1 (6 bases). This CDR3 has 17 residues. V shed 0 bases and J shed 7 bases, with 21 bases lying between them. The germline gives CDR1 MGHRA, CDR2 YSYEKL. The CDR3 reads CASSQEWGLRRRGTQYF. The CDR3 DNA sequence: TGCGCCAGCAGCCAAGAATGGGGGCTAAGACGTCGGGGGACCCAGTACTTC.

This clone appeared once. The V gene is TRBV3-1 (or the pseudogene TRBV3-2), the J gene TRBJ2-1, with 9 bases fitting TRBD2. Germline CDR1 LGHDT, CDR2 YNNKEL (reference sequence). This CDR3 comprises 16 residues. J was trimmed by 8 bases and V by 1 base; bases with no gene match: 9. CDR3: CASSQVSGSYPYEQFF. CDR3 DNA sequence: TGTGCCAGCAGCCAAGTTAGCGGGAGCTACCCCTATGAGCAGTTCTTC.

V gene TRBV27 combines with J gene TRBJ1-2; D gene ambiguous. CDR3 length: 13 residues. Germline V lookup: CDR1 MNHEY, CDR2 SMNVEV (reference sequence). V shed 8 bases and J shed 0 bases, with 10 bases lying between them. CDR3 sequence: CASRSSTNYGYTF. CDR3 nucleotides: TGTGCCAGCCGTAGCAGTACTAACTATGGCTACACCTTC.

CDR3 loop: CASRAGGLNTGELFF. CDR3 coding DNA: TGTGCCAGTCGAGCGGGAGGGCTGAACACCGGGGAGCTGTTTTTT. The V and J genes are TRBV28 and TRBJ2-2; 10 bases fit TRBD2. CDR1 is MDHEN and CDR2 is SYDVKM in the germline V gene. The CDR3 runs 15 residues. The V gene end was trimmed by 9 bases and the J gene end by 1 base; junction bases not matched to a gene: 5.

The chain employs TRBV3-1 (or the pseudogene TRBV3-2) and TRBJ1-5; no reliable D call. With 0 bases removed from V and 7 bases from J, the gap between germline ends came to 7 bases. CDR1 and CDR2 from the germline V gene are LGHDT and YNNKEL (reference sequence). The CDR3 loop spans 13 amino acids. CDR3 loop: CASSQDPAQPQHF. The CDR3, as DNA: TGTGCCAGCAGCCAAGATCCGGCCCAGCCCCAGCATTTT.

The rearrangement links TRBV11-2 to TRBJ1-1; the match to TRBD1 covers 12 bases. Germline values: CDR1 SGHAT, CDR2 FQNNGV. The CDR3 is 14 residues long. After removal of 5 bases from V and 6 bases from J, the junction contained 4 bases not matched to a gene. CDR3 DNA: TGTGCCAGCAGCGGGACAGGGGGCGCCTCTGAAGCTTTCTTT. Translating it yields CASSGTGGASEAFF.

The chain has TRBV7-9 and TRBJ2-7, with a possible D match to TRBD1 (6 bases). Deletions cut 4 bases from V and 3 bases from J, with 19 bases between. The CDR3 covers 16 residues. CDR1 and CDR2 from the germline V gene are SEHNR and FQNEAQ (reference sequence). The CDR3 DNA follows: TGTGCCAGCAGCTCGGCGCCGGGACATAAGAGCTACGAGCAGTACTTC. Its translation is CASSSAPGHKSYEQYF.

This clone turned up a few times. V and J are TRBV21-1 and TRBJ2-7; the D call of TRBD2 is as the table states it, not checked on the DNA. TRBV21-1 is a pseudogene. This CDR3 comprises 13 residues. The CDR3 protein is CASSTRGSYEQYF. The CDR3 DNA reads TGTGCCAGCAGCACTAGAGGGAGCTACGAGCAGTACTTC.

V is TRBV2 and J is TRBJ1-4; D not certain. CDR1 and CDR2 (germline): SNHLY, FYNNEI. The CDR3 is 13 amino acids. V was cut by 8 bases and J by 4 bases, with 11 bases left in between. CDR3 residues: CASLEGNNEKLFF. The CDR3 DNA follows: TGTGCCAGCTTGGAGGGAAATAATGAAAAACTGTTTTTT.

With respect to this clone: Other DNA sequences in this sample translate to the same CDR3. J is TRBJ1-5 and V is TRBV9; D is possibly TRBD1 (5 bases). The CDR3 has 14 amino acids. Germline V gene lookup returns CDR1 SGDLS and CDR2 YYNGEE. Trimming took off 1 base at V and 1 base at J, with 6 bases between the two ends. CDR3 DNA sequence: TGTGCCAGCAGCGTATCAGGGAGCAATCAGCCCCAGCATTTT. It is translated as CASSVSGSNQPQHF.

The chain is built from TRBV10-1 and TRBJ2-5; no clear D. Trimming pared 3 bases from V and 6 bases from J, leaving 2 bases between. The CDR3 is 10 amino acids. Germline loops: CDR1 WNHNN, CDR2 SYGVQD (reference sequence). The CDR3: CASSEKTQYF. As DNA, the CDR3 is TGCGCCAGCAGTGAAAAGACCCAGTACTTC.